The present entry profiles one T cell receptor beta chain with its context. Its antigen remains unidentified. The sample belongs to a study of cytomegalovirus exposure and HLA in healthy donors. Donors in the study were healthy people who gave bone marrow. With 60 Vbeta and 13 Jbeta primers, the PCR was carried out. The data were produced by immunoSEQ multiplex PCR, yet TCRdb's version contains in-frame clones alone and is incomplete. Of roughly 150,000 clones listed, around 86% are singletons. Study-level results: In a later analysis, a genetic analysis reported fewer productive-TCR N-insertions in an Asian-associated ancestry cluster than the cohort average. Researchers catalogued around 150 TCR beta chains as cytomegalovirus-associated.

This CDR3 has 13 residues. Trimming removed 3 bases from V and 4 bases from J, with 9 bases in between. Per germline, CDR1 MNHNS and CDR2 SASEGT. The chain couples TRBV6-1 to TRBJ1-2, with a tentative D call TRBD1 (5 bases). The source material was PBMCs. The sequence came from a male donor in good health and CMV-seronegative. DNA for the CDR3: TGTGCCAGCAGTGATACAGGAACCTATGGCTACACCTTC. Amino acids: CASSDTGTYGYTF.